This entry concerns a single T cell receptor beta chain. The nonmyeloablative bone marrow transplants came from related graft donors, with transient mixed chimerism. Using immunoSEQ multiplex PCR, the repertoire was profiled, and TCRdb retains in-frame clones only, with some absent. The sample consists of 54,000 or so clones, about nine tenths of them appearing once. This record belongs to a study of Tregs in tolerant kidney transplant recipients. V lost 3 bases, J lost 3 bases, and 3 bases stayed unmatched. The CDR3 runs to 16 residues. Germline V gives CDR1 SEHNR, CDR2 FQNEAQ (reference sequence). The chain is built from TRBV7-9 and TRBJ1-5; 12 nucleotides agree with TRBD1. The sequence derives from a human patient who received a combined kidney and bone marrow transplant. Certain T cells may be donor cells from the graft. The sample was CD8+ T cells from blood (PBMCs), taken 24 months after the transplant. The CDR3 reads CASSFGTGGFNQPQHF. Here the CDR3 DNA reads TGTGCCAGCAGCTTTGGGACAGGGGGCTTCAATCAGCCCCAGCATTTT.